The entry below describes one TCR beta chain. Sequencing was performed with immunoSEQ multiplex PCR; in TCRdb, only in-frame clones are kept and a portion is missing. Altogether approximately 90,000 clones are present, around 90% being singletons, with the ten largest covering under 0.8%. The CDR3 is 16 residues long. CDR1 is MGHRA, CDR2 YSYEKL, per germline. V lost 0 bases and J 7 bases, leaving 18 bases between the germline ends. These data come from a study of OX40 agonist ivuxolimab in advanced cancers. The chain couples TRBV4-1 to TRBJ2-5; no clear D. The starting material was CD4+ or CD8+ T cells sorted from blood, obtained in a trial of the OX40 agonist ivuxolimab. The clonotype comes from an adult with an advanced solid tumor such as melanoma, head and neck, liver or kidney cancer. The CDR3 sequence is CASSQDKSTPRGTQYF. The CDR3 DNA sequence: TGCGCCAGCAGCCAAGATAAATCGACACCCCGAGGGACCCAGTACTTC.